The 8 T cell receptor beta chains below come from one sample, sequenced in a study of CD8 T cells in Susac syndrome (dated by TCRdb to the late 2010s). Libraries were prepared through the immunoSEQ multiplex PCR assay. RNA was extracted with the RNeasy kit and 0.5 to 1 ug was reverse transcribed using random hexamers. The public sequencing data were trimmed at Q25 with fastp and processed into clonotypes with MiXCR by TCRdb, which kept only in-frame beta chains. All rows with the same CDR3 protein become a single entry with the most common DNA and genes. A total of 90,000 to 150,000 distinct CDR3 sequences appear in this sample, 85% to 95% of them only once. Of the sample, about 0.096% is held by the ten largest clones. The specimen sequenced was CD4+ T cells from PBMCs. Receptors were obtained from a human donor with multiple sclerosis.

The rearrangement links TRBV6-6 to TRBJ1-1; D uncertain. Trimming stripped 5 bases from V and 5 bases from J, with 12 bases between. The CDR3 loop spans 13 amino acids. From germline, CDR1 is MNHNY and CDR2 SVGAGI (reference sequence). This CDR3 is CASSQHGRTEAFF. CDR3 DNA: TGTGCCAGCAGTCAACACGGAAGGACTGAAGCTTTCTTT.

V and J are TRBV10-3 and TRBJ1-1; no reliable D call. The CDR3 sequence is 13 residues long. Germline V gene lookup returns CDR1 ENHRY and CDR2 SYGVKD. The V end was cut by 3 bases, the J end by 0 bases, with 5 bases between. Written as DNA, the CDR3 is TGTGCCATCAGTGACCTCATGAACACTGAAGCTTTCTTT. Translation gives CAISDLMNTEAFF.

V and J are TRBV20-1 and TRBJ1-2; D might be TRBD1 (5 bases). Germline CDR1 is DFQATT and CDR2 is SNEGSKA (reference sequence). The CDR3 covers 14 residues. Trimming took 5 bases from V and 8 from J, leaving 21 bases between them. CDR3 coding DNA: TGCAGTGCTGGGAGCTCTTTTGGGGGGAAAGGCTACACCTTC. As protein: CSAGSSFGGKGYTF.

The chain has TRBV6-5 and TRBJ1-2; D is unclear. Germline lookup yields CDR1 MNHEY and CDR2 SVGAGI. Trimming took 7 bases from V and 2 from J, leaving 17 bases between them. The CDR3 covers 15 residues. The CDR3 bases are TGTGCCAGCACCCACGGAGTACTCTCGAACTATGGCTACACCTTC. It is translated as CASTHGVLSNYGYTF.

The genes are TRBV5-4 and TRBJ2-1; D tentatively reads TRBD1 or TRBD2 (5 bases each). This CDR3 has 11 residues. Germline CDR1 SGHNT, CDR2 YYREEE (reference sequence). Trimming stripped 3 bases from V and 11 bases from J, with 9 bases between. CDR3 in DNA: TGTGCCAGCAGCTGGGACGGGAAGCAGTTCTTC. Translating gives CASSWDGKQFF.

The chain employs TRBV6-6 and TRBJ2-7; no clear D gene. Looked up from germline, CDR1 is MNHNY and CDR2 is SVGAGI (reference sequence). The CDR3 totals 12 residues. The germline V and J ends were trimmed by 5 bases and 6 bases, with 11 bases remaining between them. The chain's CDR3 is CASSGSAGEQYF. As DNA, the CDR3 is TGTGCCAGCAGTGGTTCAGCAGGCGAGCAGTACTTC.

The chain uses TRBV11-2 and TRBJ2-3, with unresolved D. Trimming removed 4 bases at V and 0 bases at J, with 11 bases between. The germline V gene encodes CDR1 SGHAT and CDR2 FQNNGV. The CDR3 sequence is 15 residues long. The CDR3 DNA reads TGTGCCAGCAGCTCCATAAGAGGTAGCACAGATACGCAGTATTTT. Translation gives CASSSIRGSTDTQYF.

CDR3 sequence: CASSLVSRAYEQYF. CDR3 coding DNA: TGTGCCAGCAGCTTAGTCTCCAGGGCCTACGAGCAGTACTTC. The rearrangement links TRBV11-3 to TRBJ2-7, with a weak D call TRBD1 (5 bases). V was shortened by 1 base and J by 2 bases, with 9 bases between the two germline ends. The CDR3 is 14 residues long. Germline-derived CDR1 and CDR2 are SGHNT and YENEEA.